This TCR beta chain was sequenced during a study of cytomegalovirus exposure and HLA in healthy donors. Whole-study results and caveats: Cytomegalovirus association was listed for 170 or so TCR beta chains.

Trimming removed 5 bases at V and 1 base at J, with 8 bases between. CDR1 and CDR2 from the germline V gene are SGHTA and FQGNSA. The CDR3 extends over 13 amino acids. Notes on this clone: The antigen is unknown.

PCR used 60 Vbeta primers and 13 Jbeta primers. The data were produced by immunoSEQ multiplex PCR, yet TCRdb's version contains in-frame clones alone and is incomplete. In the table there are 120,000 or so clones, around 84% of which are singletons. The sample comprised PBMCs. This receptor was identified in a young man in good health and CMV-seronegative. This chain connects TRBV7-2 to TRBJ2-5; D gene uncertain. The CDR3 loop reads CASSIYSQETQYF. The CDR3 DNA reads TGTGCCAGCAGCATATACAGCCAAGAGACCCAGTACTTC.